Detailed here is one T cell receptor (beta chain). This clone was observed a few times. Its antigen remains undetermined. There are no base qualities to consult, and no much larger clone falls within one base. CD4+ T cells from unexposed donors were collected before the COVID-19 pandemic (2011-2018). After about 9 days of culture, CD4+ T cells were isolated with the EasySep CD4+ T cell isolation kit. As far as cell numbers permitted, CD4+ T cells from unexposed donors were tested for reactivity against SARS-CoV-2 S and N as well as four spike pools from common cold coronaviruses. Approximately 1.8 million PBMCs per well were cultured in IMDM with approximately 4.8% human AB serum and 9.5 to 10 IU/ml IL-2. Half of the culture medium was replaced with fresh IL-2-containing medium on days 3 and 7. In general, triplicate replicate wells were used for every peptide culture condition. The leukapheresis product used for the unexposed donors was purchased from a commercial source. PBMCs were isolated from leukapheresis product or whole blood by Ficoll-Paque PLUS gradient centrifugation. The PBMCs went either fresh into the expansion assay or into cryopreservation at -140 degrees C. The QIAamp Micro DNA Kit was used to extract genomic DNA from the CD4+ T cells.

The sample belongs to a study of CD4 T cells in relation to SARS-CoV-2 and coronaviruses (dated by TCRdb to about 2021). About the study as a whole: The ViraFEST assay cultured PBMCs with antigen for nine to eleven days, then sequenced TCR beta CDR3s to find antigen-specific clonal expansions. Samples from three pre-COVID donors and the naive versus memory experiments were sequenced with the Adaptive Biotechnologies TCR-sequencing kit; other data were Illumina-based. At the level of individual TCR clonotypes, the study measured memory CD4+ T cell crossreactivity between SARS-CoV-2 spike protein and common cold coronavirus spike proteins. For other donors in the study, expansion assays were sequenced with a different, Illumina-based TCR-beta assay. Patient-derived lymphoblastoid cell lines were used to map the HLA restriction of shared crossreactive spike epitopes. An HIV-1 Nef peptide pool or a no-peptide culture served as the negative reference condition. General conclusions and limits of the study: About 65% of donors had memory CD4+ clonotypes that crossrecognized SARS-CoV-2 and at least one common cold coronavirus spike. The study was limited by small numbers of patients and tested TCRs. Since the crossreactivity analysis centred on spike protein, crossreactivity against other viral proteins was not assessed. Compared with monoreactive clones, crossreactive clones had significantly weaker SARS-CoV-2-driven expansion, a result consistent with antigenic imprinting. No donor contributed both pre-pandemic and post-infection samples, which limited tracing the source of pre-existing responses.

The trim is 1 base for V and 0 bases for J, with a gap of 10 bases between the germline ends. Based on the germline V gene, the CDR1 and CDR2 sequences are SGHVS and FQNEAQ. The cysteine opens and the phenylalanine closes a CDR3 of 15 amino acids. Only the CDR3 region is kept as DNA, spanning 45 bases read in frame from base 1. The library was made by the immunoSEQ multiplex PCR assay. The authors' pipeline ran thus. Preprocessing removed nonproductive sequences and CDR3s not starting with C, not ending with F or W, or shorter than 7 amino acids. The MANAFEST web app identified antigen-specific clonotypes based on expansion compared with the reference and other culture wells. A clone was considered positive if the clone showed significant expansion compared with the reference culture in 2 of 3 replicate wells at an FDR below 0.05. To be called positive, a clone also had to show significant expansion compared with every other tandem well and an odds ratio greater than 5. Pairwise Levenshtein distance, computed with the stringdist R package after three terminal residues were trimmed from each end, was used as the measure of CDR3 homology. The table comes from immuneACCESS by way of TCRdb, which keeps in-frame sequences with V and J called. Part of the clones is missing from these tables; in studies checked, under half for an unresolved V gene and the rest for unknown reasons. V, J and clone size were drawn from that table, and D and trimming were deduced from the DNA. The sample table records 20,000 or so clones; about 80% of these occur just once. The ten largest clones represent about 10% of the sample.

The sequenced material came from CD4+ T cells from PBMCs, cultured in vitro. The source is a human donor in good health. The rearranged chain carries TRBV7-8 and TRBJ2-7; too little of a D gene remains to name it. In nucleotides, the sequence is TGTGCCAGCAGCTTAGACCTACCGAGCTCCTACGAGCAGTACTTC. It translates to CASSLDLPSSYEQYF.